This entry concerns a single T cell receptor (beta chain). What it recognizes is unknown. This record comes from a study of beta chain features in type 1 diabetes. Study-wide context: The examined sorted cells totaled approximately 110 million across samples. General observations from the study: Patients with type 1 diabetes carried fewer insertions and had more deletions at their VDJ junctions. In all four CD4+ subsets, TCRB CDR3 length was significantly, moderately reduced in type 1 diabetes.

The study reverse transcribed the entire isolated RNA, so it sequenced expressed TCRB transcripts. Mean read depth for naive, central memory and regulatory T cell samples was several million reads. The table came from immunoSEQ multiplex PCR; TCRdb's copy has only in-frame clones and leaves some out. The table includes around 150,000 clones, 9% detected once. Stem cell-like memory, regulatory, central memory and naive CD4+ cells were sorted via CD45RO/CCR7/CD25/CD127/CD95/CD27. The length of the CDR3 is 13 residues. Germline V gives CDR1 SGHTA, CDR2 FQGTGA. After removal of 8 bases from V and 4 bases from J, the junction contained 3 bases not matched to a gene.

The chain employs TRBV7-3 and TRBJ1-1; 11 bases are a match to TRBD1. This receptor was taken from a woman in her twenties or thirties with type 1 diabetes. Sequenced: central memory CD4+ T cells from blood. The CDR3 nucleotides read TGTGCCAGCGGACAGGGGGCTTCCACTGAAGCTTTCTTT. Protein: CASGQGASTEAFF.